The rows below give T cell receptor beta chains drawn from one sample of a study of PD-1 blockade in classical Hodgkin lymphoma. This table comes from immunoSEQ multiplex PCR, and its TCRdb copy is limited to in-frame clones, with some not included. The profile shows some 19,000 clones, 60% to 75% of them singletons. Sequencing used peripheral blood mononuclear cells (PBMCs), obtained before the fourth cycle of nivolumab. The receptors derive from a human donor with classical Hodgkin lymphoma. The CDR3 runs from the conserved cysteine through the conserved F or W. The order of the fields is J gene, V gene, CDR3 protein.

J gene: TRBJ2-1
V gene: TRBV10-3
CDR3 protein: CATQESGIYNEQFF

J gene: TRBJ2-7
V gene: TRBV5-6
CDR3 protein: CASSLGQGAYEQYF

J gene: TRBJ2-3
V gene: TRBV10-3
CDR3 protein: CAIKQPLFGGGTDTQYF

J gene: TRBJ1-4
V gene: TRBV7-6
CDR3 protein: CASSLGQALGEKLFF

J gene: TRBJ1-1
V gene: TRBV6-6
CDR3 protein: CASSSLGGAFF

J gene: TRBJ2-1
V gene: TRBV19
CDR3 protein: CASSGLAGVGQFF

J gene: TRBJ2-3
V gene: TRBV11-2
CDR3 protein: CASSLAGTDTQYF

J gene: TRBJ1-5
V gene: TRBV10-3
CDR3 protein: CAISETGAINQPQHF

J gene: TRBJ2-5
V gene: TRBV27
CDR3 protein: CASRPTDRGHQETQYF

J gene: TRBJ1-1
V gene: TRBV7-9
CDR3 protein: CASSQTGPVAEAFF

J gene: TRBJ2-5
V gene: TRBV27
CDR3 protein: CASSPTVFQETQYF

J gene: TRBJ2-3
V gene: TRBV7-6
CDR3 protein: CASSSLSGRAYTDTQYF

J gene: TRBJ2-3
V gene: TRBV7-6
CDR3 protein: CASSLRIGSTDTQYF

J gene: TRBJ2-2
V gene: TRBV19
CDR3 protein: CASSISGYTGELFF

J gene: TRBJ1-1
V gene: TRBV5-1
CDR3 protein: CASSLDEGLAFF

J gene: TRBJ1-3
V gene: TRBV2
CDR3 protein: CASSPGGTGNTIYF

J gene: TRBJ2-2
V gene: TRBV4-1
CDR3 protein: CASSQEGDRVMGGELFF

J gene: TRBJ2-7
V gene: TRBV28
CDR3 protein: CASSLEGSRPEQYF

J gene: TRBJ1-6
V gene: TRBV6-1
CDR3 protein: CASSEALSQNSPLHF

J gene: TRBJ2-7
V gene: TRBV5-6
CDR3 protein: CASRLQSAGPYEQYF

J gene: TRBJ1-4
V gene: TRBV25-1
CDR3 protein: CASSAQGLTNEKLFF

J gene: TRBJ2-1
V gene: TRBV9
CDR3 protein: CASNLFSSGRYNEQFF

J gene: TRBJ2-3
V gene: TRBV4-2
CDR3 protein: CASSQDRASGADTQYF

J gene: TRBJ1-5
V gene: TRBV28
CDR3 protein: CAIVDRVGQPQHF

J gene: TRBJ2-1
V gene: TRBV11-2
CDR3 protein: CASSLPESGSSYNEQFF

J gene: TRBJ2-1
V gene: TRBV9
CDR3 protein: CASTQDNEQFF

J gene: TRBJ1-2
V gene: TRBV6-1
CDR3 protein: CASILPAGLEGYTF

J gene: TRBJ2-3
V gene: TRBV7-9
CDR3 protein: CASSLASTDTQYF

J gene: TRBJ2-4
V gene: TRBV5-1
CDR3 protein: CASSLGGGKNIQYF

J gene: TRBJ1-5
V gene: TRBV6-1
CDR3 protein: CASSEGSGQPQHF

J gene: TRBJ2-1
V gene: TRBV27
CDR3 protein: CASSPGLRNNEQFF

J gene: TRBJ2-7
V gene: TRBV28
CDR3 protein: CASSLTGGRREQYF

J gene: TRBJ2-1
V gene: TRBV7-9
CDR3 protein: CASTPYNEQFF

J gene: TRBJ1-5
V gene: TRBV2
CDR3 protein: CASMTENSNQPQHF

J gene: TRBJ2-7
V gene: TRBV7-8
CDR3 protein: CASSLIQGAYEQYF

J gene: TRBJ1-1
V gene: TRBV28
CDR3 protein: CASSLDQVNTEAFF

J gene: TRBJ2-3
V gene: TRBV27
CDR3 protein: CASIRRGTQYF

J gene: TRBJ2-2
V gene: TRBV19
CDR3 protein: CASRETNTGELFF

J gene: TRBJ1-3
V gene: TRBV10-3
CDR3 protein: CAISDRGNTIYF

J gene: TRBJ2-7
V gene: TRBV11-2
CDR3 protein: CASSLAGLTASYEQYF

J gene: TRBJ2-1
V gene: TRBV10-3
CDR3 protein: CAIRERSSSYNEQFF

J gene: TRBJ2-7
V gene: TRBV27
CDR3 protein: CASSLFGGGYEQYF

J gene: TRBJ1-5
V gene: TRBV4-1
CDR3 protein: CATSPGGAHGQPQHF

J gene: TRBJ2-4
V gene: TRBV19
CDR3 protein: CASSGRGSKNIQYF

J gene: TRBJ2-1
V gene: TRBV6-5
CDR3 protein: CASSYYRDRTDHEQFF

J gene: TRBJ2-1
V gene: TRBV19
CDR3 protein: CASSIVRKEQFF

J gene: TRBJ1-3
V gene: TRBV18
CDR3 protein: CASSRDASSGNTIYF

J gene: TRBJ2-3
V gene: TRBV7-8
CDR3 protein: CASSDPTGEDTQYF

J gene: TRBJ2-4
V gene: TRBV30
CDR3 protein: CAWRGAGNTNIQYF

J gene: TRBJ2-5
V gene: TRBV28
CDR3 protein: CASSLRGTWVETQYF

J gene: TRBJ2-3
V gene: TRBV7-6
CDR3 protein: CASSLAALAGDTQYF

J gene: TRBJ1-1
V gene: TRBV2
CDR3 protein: CASSGAIMGTEAFF

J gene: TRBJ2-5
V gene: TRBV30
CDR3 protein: CAWSVGVQETQYF

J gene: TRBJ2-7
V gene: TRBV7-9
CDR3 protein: CASSLGTTSGYEQYF

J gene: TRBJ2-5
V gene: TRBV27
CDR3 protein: CASSPILGGGETQYF